The rows below give T cell receptor beta chains drawn from one sample of a study of CXCR3-negative and CXCR3-positive naive CD8 T cells. TCRdb reworked the 5' RACE reads into one entry per CDR3 protein, no DNA. The sample yields 55,000 to 70,000 distinct CDR3 sequences, of which the top ten take up about 0.71%. Sequencing was performed on naive CXCR3+ CD8+ T cells from blood. These receptors all stem from a human donor in good health. Some clones in this sample may be carry-over from other donors' samples. The CDR3 runs from the conserved cysteine through the conserved F or W.

J | V | CDR3
TRBJ2-2 | TRBV25-1 | CASSDPVVRGPHSGELFF
TRBJ2-3 | TRBV5-5 | CASSPASRGGGTDTQYF
TRBJ2-7 | TRBV13 | CASSPYRTSGTYEQYF
TRBJ2-7 | TRBV29-1 | CSVEDRDTPGEQYF
TRBJ2-3 | TRBV20-1 | CSPRGVAGATSVRTDTQYF
TRBJ2-7 | TRBV12-5 | CASALTSEAYEQYF
TRBJ2-1 | TRBV7-3 | CASSPTGAYNEQFF
TRBJ2-7 | TRBV4-3 | CASSQETPRSLFYEQYF
TRBJ1-2 | TRBV7-2 | CASSFPQGAGGYTF
TRBJ2-1 | TRBV7-6 | CASSSERGDSYNEQFF
TRBJ2-7 | TRBV24-1 | CATSAPFSSGTDFLYEQYF
TRBJ2-2 | TRBV5-1 | CASSLEGLPQWTGELFF
TRBJ2-7 | TRBV29-1 | CSVPVAGEQYF
TRBJ1-1 | TRBV12-3/TRBV12-4 | CASSPPMGHTEAFF
TRBJ1-1 | TRBV7-9 | CASSLKPEPEAFF
TRBJ2-2 | TRBV20-1 | CSARVTGDTGELFF
TRBJ1-1 | TRBV7-9 | CASSLLGQAMNTEAFF
TRBJ2-1 | TRBV7-3 | CASSLTSYNEQFF
TRBJ2-3 | TRBV29-1 | CSVPDLILTDTQYF
TRBJ2-7 | TRBV19 | CASSEGPSTYEQYF
TRBJ2-7 | TRBV20-1 | CSARGTDRLNSYEQYF
TRBJ2-5 | TRBV23-1 | CASSHGTSGTQETQYF
TRBJ1-2 | TRBV7-9 | CASSSTVGLPTYGYTF
TRBJ1-1 | TRBV6-6 | CASSYPDRDAEAFF
TRBJ2-1 | TRBV4-3 | CASSQDSLAGTYYNEQFF
TRBJ1-2 | TRBV29-1 | CSVRITAGGTDGYTF
TRBJ1-1 | TRBV19 | CASSGGVGVNTEAFF
TRBJ2-3 | TRBV20-1 | CSARDWDSYTDTQYF
TRBJ1-1 | TRBV5-5 | CASSLELGTNTEAFF
TRBJ2-7 | TRBV28 | CASSFRGDGTYEQYF
TRBJ1-3 | TRBV7-2 | CASSQGPSYGNTIYF
TRBJ2-1 | TRBV9 | CASSVYESGDVVYNEQFF
TRBJ2-7 | TRBV2 | CASSEAPGIVYEQYF
TRBJ2-1 | TRBV10-3 | CAIAGLAGGSYNEQFF
TRBJ2-3 | TRBV23-1 | CASSQSLRLAGTDTQYF
TRBJ2-1 | TRBV20-1 | CSARGGGHNEQFF
TRBJ2-3 | TRBV12-3/TRBV12-4 | CASSPSGGFADTQYF
TRBJ2-1 | TRBV12-3/TRBV12-4 | CASTHGVWGGEQFF
TRBJ2-7 | TRBV28 | CASSLPGQGDEQYF
TRBJ2-7 | TRBV6-6 | CASSYSPGSGYEQYF
TRBJ2-2 | TRBV29-1 | CSVVASGQGASLVTGELFF
TRBJ1-1 | TRBV12-3/TRBV12-4 | CASSLARDSTLNTEAFF
TRBJ2-2 | TRBV20-1 | CSASGQGASPTGELFF
TRBJ2-7 | TRBV27 | CASSSLYEQYF
TRBJ2-5 | TRBV28 | CTSRTGDEETQYF
TRBJ2-2 | TRBV6-2/TRBV6-3 | CASSRDAVRLAVNTGELFF
TRBJ1-1 | TRBV28 | CASSARQVNAEAFF
TRBJ2-7 | TRBV6-5 | CASSYTLAHYEQYF
TRBJ2-3 | TRBV18 | CASSQTGVTDTQYF
TRBJ2-7 | TRBV7-2 | CASSLWDSSYEQYF
TRBJ2-1 | TRBV27 | CASQGPRLNEQFF
TRBJ2-3 | TRBV2 | CARNDESTDTQYF
TRBJ2-3 | TRBV7-2 | CASSRPGLAVVDAQYF
TRBJ2-3 | TRBV14 | CASSQVTGLGDTQYF
TRBJ2-1 | TRBV5-1 | CASSESYNEQFF